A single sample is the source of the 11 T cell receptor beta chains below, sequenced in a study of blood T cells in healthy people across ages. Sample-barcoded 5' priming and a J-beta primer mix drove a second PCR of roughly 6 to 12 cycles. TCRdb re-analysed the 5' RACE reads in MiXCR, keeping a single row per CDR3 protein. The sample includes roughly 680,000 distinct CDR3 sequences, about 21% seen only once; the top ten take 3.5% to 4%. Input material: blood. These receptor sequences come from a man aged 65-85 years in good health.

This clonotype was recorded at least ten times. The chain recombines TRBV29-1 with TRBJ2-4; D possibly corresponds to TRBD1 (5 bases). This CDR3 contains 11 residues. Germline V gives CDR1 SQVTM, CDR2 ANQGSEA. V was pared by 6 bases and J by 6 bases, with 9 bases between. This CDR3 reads CSVIDRNIQYF. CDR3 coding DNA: TGCAGCGTAATAGACAGAAACATTCAGTACTTC. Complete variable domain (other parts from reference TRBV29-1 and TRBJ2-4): SAVISQKPSRDICQRGTSLTIQCQVDSQVTMMFWYRQQPGQSLTLIATANQGSEATYESGFVIDKFPISRPNLTFSTLTVSNMSPEDSSIYLCSVIDRNIQYFGAGTRLSVL.

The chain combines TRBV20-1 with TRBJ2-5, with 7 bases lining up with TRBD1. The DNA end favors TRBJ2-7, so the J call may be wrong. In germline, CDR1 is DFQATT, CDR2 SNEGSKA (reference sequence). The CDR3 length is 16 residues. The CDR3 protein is CSARDPLGGELNEQYF. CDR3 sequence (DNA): TGCAGTGCTAGGGACCCCCTAGGGGGCGAATTAAACGAGCAGTACTTC.

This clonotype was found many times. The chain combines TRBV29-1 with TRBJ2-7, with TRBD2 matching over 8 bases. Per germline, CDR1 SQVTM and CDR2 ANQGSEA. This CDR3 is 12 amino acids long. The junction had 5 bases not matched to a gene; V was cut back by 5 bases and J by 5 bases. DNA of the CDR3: TGCAGCGTTTTGAGCGGGAGCCACGAGCAGTACTTC. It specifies CSVLSGSHEQYF.

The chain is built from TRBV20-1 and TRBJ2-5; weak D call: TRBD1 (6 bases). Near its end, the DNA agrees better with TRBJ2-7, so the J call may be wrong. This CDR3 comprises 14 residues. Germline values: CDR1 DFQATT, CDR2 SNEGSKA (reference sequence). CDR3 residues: CSASGTPSSYEQYF. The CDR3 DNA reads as TGCAGTGCTAGTGGGACACCGAGCTCCTACGAGCAGTACTTC.

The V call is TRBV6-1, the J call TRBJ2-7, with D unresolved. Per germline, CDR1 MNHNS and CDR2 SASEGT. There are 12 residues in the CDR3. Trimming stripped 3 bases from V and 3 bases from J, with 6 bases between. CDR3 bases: TGTGCCAGCAGTGAGATGAACTACGAGCAGTACTTC. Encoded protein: CASSEMNYEQYF.

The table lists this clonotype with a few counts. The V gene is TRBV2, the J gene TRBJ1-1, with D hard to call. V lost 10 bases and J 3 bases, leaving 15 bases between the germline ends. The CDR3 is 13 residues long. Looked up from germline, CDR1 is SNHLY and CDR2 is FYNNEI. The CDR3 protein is CAKLRETYTEAFF. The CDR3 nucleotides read TGTGCCAAGCTACGCGAAACGTACACTGAAGCTTTCTTT.

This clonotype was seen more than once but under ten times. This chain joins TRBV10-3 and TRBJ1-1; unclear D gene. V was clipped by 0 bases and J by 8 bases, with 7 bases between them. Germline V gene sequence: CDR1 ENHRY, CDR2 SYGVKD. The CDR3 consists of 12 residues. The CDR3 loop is CAISESEREAFF. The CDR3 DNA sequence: TGTGCCATCAGTGAGTCGGAAAGAGAAGCTTTCTTT.

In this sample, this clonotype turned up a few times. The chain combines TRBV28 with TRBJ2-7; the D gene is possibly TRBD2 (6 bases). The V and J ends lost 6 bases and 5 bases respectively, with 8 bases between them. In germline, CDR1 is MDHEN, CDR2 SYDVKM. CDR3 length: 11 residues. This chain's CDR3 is CASSQRDEQYF. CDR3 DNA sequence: TGTGCCAGCAGCCAGCGGGACGAGCAGTACTTC.

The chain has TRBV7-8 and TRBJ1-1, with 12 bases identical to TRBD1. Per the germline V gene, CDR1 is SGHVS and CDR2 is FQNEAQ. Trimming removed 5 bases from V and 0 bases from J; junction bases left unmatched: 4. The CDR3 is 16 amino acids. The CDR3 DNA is TGTGCCAGCAGCCCGGGGACAGGGGGCCTGAACACTGAAGCTTTCTTT. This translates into CASSPGTGGLNTEAFF.

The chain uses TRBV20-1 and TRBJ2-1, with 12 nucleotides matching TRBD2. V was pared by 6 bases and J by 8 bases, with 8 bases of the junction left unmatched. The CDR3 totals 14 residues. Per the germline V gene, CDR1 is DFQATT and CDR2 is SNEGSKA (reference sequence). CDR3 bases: TGCAGTGCAAAGAATCTAGCGGGAGGGGATGAGCAGTTCTTC. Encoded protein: CSAKNLAGGDEQFF.

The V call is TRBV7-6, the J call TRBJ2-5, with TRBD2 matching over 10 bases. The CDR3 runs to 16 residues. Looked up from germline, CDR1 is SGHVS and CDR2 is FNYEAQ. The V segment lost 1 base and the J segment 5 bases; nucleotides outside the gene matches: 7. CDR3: CASSLVASGRSETQYF. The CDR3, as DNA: TGTGCCAGCAGCTTAGTAGCTAGCGGGAGAAGCGAGACCCAGTACTTC. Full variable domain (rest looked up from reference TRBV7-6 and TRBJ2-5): GAGVSQSPRYKVTKRGQDVALRCDPISGHVSLYWYRQALGQGPEFLTYFNYEAQQDKSGLPNDRFSAERPEGSISTLTIQRTEQRDSAMYRCASSLVASGRSETQYFGPGTRLLVL.